This T cell receptor beta chain was sequenced in a study of blood T cells in healthy people across ages. The trim removed 5 bases at V and 4 bases at J, leaving 5 bases unmatched. CDR1 and CDR2 from the germline V gene are MNHNS and SASEGT. This CDR3 contains 14 residues. PCR was performed a second time for roughly 7 to 12 cycles using a sample-barcoded 5' primer and a J-beta primer mix. TCRdb re-called the 5' RACE reads through MiXCR, storing one row per CDR3 protein. Here the sample spans 540,000 or so distinct CDR3 sequences, 27% being singletons. The sample was blood. V and J are TRBV6-1 and TRBJ2-5, with TRBD1 matching 9 bases. This TCR was sampled from a woman aged 70-85 years in good health. CDR3 DNA: TGTGCCAGCAGTACCGGGACAGGGTTAGAGACCCAGTACTTC. This encodes CASSTGTGLETQYF.